Listed below are T cell receptor beta chains from one sample, sequenced in a study of cytomegalovirus exposure and HLA in healthy donors. Here immunoSEQ multiplex PCR was the method, and the copy in TCRdb shows in-frame clones only, minus some. The top ten clones hold around 1.6% of a sample with about 180,000 clones, over 65% of them seen once. The sample comprised PBMCs. These receptors were collected from a man aged 18 to 29 in good health and CMV-seronegative. CDR3s include the opening cysteine and the closing phenylalanine or tryptophan. Fields, in order: clone size, J gene, D gene, V gene, CDR3 DNA, CDR3 protein. D genes are given only for firm matches. Clone size is not always given. Where it is, it says once, few, many or a class for expanded clones.

>once|TRBJ2-3|-|TRBV7-9
TGTGCCAGCAGCTTAGCTAGCGGTTGGGGCACAGATACGCAGTATTTT
CASSLASGWGTDTQYF
>-|TRBJ2-7|-|TRBV28
TGTGCCAGCAATACTCCCCGATCTTACGAGCAGTACTTC
CASNTPRSYEQYF
>-|TRBJ1-2|-|TRBV4-1
TGCGCCAGCAGCCAAGAACGGGGGTCGAACTATGGCTACACCTTC
CASSQERGSNYGYTF
>-|TRBJ2-1|-|TRBV7-3
TGTGCCAGCAGCTTAACAGCCCGGGGGGCTTACAATGAGCAGTTCTTC
CASSLTARGAYNEQFF
>-|TRBJ1-2|-|TRBV28
TGTGCCAGCAGTGGACAGAACTATGGCTACACCTTC
CASSGQNYGYTF
>-|TRBJ1-2|-|TRBV2
TGTGCCAGCAGTGTCATAACAGCTTTTCGGGGCTACACCTTC
CASSVITAFRGYTF
>-|TRBJ2-2|-|TRBV7-2
TGTGCCAGCAGCCATTACACCGGGGAGCTGTTTTTT
CASSHYTGELFF
>-|TRBJ2-7|-|TRBV23-1
TGCGCCAGCAGTCTGTTGAGGGATAATAAGACCTACGAGCAGTACTTC
CASSLLRDNKTYEQYF
>-|TRBJ2-3|TRBD1|TRBV30
TGTGCCTGGGGAATAGGGGGGACAGGGGGTTTGGATACGCAGTATTTT
CAWGIGGTGGLDTQYF
>once|TRBJ1-6|TRBD1|TRBV9
TGTGCCAGCAGCGTGACCGGGACAGGGGGTTCACCCCTCCACTTT
CASSVTGTGGSPLHF
>-|TRBJ2-1|-|TRBV2
TGTGCCAGCAGTGAAGGGGACTGGAGCTCCTACAATGAGCAGTTCTTC
CASSEGDWSSYNEQFF
>-|TRBJ1-2|TRBD1|TRBV28
TGTGCCAGCACCATGGCAGGGGGATATGGCTACACCTTC
CASTMAGGYGYTF
>-|TRBJ2-1|TRBD2|TRBV30
TGTGCCTGGATCCCACCCGGGGGGGCCTACAATGAGCAGTTCTTC
CAWIPPGGAYNEQFF
>-|TRBJ1-5|TRBD1|TRBV11-3
TGTGCCAGCAGTACGGGGGACAGGGAAAATCAGCCCCAGCATTTT
CASSTGDRENQPQHF